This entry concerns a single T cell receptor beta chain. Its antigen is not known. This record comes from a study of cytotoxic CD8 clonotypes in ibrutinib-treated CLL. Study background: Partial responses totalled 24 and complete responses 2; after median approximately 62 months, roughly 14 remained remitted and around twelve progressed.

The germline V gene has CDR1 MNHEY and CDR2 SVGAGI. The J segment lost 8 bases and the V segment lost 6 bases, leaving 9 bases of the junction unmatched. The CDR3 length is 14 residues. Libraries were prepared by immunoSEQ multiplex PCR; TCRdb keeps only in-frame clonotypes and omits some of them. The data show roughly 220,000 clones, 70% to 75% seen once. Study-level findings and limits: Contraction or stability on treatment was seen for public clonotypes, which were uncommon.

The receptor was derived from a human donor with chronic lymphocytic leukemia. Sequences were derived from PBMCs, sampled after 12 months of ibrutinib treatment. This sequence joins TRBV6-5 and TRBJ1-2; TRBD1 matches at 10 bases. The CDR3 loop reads CASRSGTGEGGYTF. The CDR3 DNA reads TGTGCCAGCAGATCAGGGACAGGGGAAGGCGGCTACACCTTC.